This T cell receptor (beta chain) was captured by sequencing in a study of shared clonotypes between healthy human individuals. Overall study findings and caveats: Rarefaction analysis demonstrated incomplete sorted-subset sequencing notwithstanding large depth. Around 5% of naive CD4 clonotypes were common to four donors.

As for this clone: The antigen remains unidentified.

The V and J ends lost 7 bases and 1 base, in that order; junction bases with no gene match: 3. The CDR3 length is 13 residues. Germline V gene data show CDR1 as MNHEY and CDR2 as SVGAGI. Method: immunoSEQ multiplex PCR; TCRdb's copy keeps in-frame clones and lacks some. The table lists 2 million to 2.5 million clones, around 90% of them singletons, with 0.3% to 0.4% in the top ten. The rearrangement links TRBV6-5 to TRBJ1-1, with 7 bases aligning to TRBD1. The sequenced material came from naive CD4+ T cells from PBMCs. Noted subset: CD45RA+ positively selected. The origin of this receptor is a man aged 18-30 years in good health. Some clones in this sample may be carry-over from other donors' samples. The CDR3 DNA follows: TGTGCCAGCATCAACAGGGGGAACACTGAAGCTTTCTTT. Translation: CASINRGNTEAFF.